This T cell receptor beta chain was profiled in a study of blood T cell repertoires in COVID-19. Whole-study context: The cDNA or gDNA used as material had been derived from T cells, B-cell-depleted T cells, or PBMCs.

Researchers sorted participants into cohorts using their self-reported clinical history. Before being deemed recovered, Cohort 3 donors had two negative PCRs, clearance, or symptom resolution. How the authors handled the data: Amplifying reference gene primers gave estimates of nucleated cell counts. Profiling relied on immunoSEQ multiplex PCR, and the TCRdb table lists in-frame clones only, not all of them. For V, J and clone size, that table is used; D and trimming come from the DNA. The sample consists of a few hundred thousand clones, over 75% of them appearing once. CDR1 MNHEY and CDR2 SVGAGI come from the germline V gene. Trimming took off 4 bases at V and 5 bases at J, with 5 bases between the two ends. The CDR3 sequence is 11 residues long.

The receptor comes from a man younger than 45 who had recovered from COVID-19. The chain links TRBV6-5 to TRBJ2-5, with D perhaps matching TRBD2 (5 bases). Source material: PBMCs or T cells enriched from blood (not recorded which). The CDR3 DNA sequence: TGTGCCAGCAGTTCGGGGGAGACCCAGTACTTC. Protein product: CASSSGETQYF.